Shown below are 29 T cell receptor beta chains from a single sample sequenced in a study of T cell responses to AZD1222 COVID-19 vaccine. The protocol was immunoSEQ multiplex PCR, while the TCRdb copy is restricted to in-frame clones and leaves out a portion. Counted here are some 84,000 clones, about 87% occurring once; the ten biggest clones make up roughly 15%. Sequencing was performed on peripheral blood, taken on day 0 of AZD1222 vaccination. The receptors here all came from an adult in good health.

CDR3 protein: CASSSQGLGTEAFF. Here the CDR3 DNA reads TGTGCCAGCAGCTCACAGGGTCTGGGCACTGAAGCTTTCTTT. J is TRBJ1-1 and V is TRBV7-9; a possible D gene is TRBD1 (6 bases). Germline assignment: CDR1 SEHNR and CDR2 FQNEAQ (reference sequence). This CDR3 region has 14 residues. Between the trimmed V and J ends, which lost 4 bases and 4 bases, there was a span of 13 bases.

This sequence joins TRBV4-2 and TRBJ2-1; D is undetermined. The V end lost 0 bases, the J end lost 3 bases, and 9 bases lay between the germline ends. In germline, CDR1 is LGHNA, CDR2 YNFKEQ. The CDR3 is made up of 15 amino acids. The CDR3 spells CASSQDFSYYNEQFF. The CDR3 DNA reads TGTGCCAGCAGCCAAGATTTCTCCTACTACAATGAGCAGTTCTTC.

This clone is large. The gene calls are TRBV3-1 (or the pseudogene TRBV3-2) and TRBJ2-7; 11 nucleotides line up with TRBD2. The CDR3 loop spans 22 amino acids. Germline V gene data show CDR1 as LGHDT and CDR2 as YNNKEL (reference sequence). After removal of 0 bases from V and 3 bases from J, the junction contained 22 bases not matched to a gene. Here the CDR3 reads CASSQDLVRSSGRAGNLYEQYF. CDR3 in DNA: TGTGCCAGCAGCCAAGATCTCGTGCGGAGTAGCGGGAGGGCCGGGAACCTCTACGAGCAGTACTTC.

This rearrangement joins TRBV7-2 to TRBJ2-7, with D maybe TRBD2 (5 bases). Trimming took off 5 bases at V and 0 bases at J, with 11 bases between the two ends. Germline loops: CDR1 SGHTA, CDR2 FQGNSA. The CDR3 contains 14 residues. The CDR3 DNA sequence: TGTGCCAGCAGCCCCAGTGGAGGCTCCTACGAGCAGTACTTC. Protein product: CASSPSGGSYEQYF.

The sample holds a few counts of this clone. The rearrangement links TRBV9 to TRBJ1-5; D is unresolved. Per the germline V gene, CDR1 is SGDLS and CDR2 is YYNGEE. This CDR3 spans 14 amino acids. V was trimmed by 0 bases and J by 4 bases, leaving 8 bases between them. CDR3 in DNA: TGTGCCAGCAGCGTAGGGGAAGGGAATCAGCCCCAGCATTTT. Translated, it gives CASSVGEGNQPQHF. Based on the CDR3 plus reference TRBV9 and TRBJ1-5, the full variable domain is DSGVTQTPKHLITATGQRVTLRCSPRSGDLSVYWYQQSLDQGLQFLIQYYNGEERAKGNILERFSAQQFPDLHSELNLSSLELGDSALYFCASSVGEGNQPQHFGDGTRLSIL.

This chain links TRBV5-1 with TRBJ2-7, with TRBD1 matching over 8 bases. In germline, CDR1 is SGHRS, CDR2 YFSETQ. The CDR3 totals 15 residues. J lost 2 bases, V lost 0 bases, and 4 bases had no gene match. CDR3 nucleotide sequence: TGCGCCAGCAGCTTGGGTGGGACAGGCCCCTACGAGCAGTACTTC. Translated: CASSLGGTGPYEQYF.

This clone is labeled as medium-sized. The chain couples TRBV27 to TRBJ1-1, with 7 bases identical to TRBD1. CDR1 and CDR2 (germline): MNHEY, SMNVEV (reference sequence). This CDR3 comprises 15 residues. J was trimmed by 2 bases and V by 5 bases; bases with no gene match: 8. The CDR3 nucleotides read TGTGCCAGCAGTCGACCGACAGGGCGTAACACTGAAGCTTTCTTT. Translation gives CASSRPTGRNTEAFF.

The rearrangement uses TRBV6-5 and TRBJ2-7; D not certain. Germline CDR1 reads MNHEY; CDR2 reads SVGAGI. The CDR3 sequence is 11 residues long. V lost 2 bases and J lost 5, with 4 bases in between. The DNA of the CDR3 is TGTGCCAGCAGTTACCGCCACGAGCAGTACTTC. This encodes CASSYRHEQYF.

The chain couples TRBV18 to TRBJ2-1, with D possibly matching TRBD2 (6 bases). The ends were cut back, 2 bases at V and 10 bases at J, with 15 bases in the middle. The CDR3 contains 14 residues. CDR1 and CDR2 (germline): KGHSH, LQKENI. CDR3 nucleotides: TGTGCCAGCTCACCAGGGTCCTCTAGCGTGGAGCAGTTCTTC. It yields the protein CASSPGSSSVEQFF.

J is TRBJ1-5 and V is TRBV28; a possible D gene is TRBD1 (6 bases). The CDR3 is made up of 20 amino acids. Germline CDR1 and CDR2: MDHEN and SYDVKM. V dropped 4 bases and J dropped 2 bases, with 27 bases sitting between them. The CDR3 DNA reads TGTGCCAGCAGTTCCTTTGTTCGGGGGCCCGGATATAAGGGCAATCAGCCCCAGCATTTT. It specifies CASSSFVRGPGYKGNQPQHF.

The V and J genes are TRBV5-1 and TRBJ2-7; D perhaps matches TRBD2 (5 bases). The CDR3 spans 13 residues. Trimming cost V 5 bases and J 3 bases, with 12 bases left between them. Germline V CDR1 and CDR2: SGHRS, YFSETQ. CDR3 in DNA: TGCGCCAGCAGAGATTCGGGAAACTACGAGCAGTACTTC. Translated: CASRDSGNYEQYF.

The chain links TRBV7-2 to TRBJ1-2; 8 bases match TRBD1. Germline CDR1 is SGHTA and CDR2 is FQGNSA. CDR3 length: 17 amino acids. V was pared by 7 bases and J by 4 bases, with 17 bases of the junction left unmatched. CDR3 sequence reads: CASKGLTPRGQGYGYTF. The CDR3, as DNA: TGTGCCAGCAAAGGGCTTACCCCCAGGGGGCAGGGCTATGGCTACACCTTC.

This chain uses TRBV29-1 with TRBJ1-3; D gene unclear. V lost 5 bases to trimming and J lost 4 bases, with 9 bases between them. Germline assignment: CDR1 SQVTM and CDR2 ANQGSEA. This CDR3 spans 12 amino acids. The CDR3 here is CSVFGVGNTIYF. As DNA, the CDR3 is TGCAGCGTTTTTGGGGTCGGAAACACCATATATTTT.

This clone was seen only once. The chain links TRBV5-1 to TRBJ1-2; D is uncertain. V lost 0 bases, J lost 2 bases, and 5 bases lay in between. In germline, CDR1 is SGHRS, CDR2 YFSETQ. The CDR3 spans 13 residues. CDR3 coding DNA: TGCGCCAGCAGCTTGGTACAGAACTATGGCTACACCTTC. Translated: CASSLVQNYGYTF.

CDR3 DNA sequence: TGTGCCGCCGGGGATGCCCACAATGAGCAGTTCTTC. Translation gives CAAGDAHNEQFF. The J gene is TRBJ2-1, the V gene TRBV19; TRBD2 might be the D (5 bases). CDR3 length: 12 residues. V was clipped by 11 bases and J by 5 bases, with 13 bases between them. CDR1 and CDR2 (germline): LNHDA, SQIVND (reference sequence).

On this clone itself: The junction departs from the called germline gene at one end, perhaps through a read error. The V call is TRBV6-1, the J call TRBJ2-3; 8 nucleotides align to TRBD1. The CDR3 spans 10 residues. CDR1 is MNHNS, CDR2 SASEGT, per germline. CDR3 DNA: TGTGCCAGCAGTGAAGGGACAGGGAATTTT. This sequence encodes CASSEGTGNF.

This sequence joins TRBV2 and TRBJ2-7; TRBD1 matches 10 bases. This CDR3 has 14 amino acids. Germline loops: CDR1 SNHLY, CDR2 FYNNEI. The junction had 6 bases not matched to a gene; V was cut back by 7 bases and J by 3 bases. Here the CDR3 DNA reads TGTGCCAGCAATGGGGGGACAGGGGACTACGAGCAGTACTTC. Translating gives CASNGGTGDYEQYF.

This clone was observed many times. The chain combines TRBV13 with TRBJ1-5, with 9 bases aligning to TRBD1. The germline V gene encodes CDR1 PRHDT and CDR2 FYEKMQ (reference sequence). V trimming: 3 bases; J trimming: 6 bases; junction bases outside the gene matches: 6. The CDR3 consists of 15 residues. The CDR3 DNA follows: TGTGCCAGCAGCTTTGGACAGGGGAGTAGTCAGCCCCAGCATTTT. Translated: CASSFGQGSSQPQHF.

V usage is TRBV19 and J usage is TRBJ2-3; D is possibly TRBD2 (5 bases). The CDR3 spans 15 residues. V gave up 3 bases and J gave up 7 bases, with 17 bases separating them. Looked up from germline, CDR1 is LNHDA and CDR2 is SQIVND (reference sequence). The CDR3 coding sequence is TGTGCCAGTAGTATTCTCTCGGCGACGGGGAATACGCAGTATTTT. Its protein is CASSILSATGNTQYF.

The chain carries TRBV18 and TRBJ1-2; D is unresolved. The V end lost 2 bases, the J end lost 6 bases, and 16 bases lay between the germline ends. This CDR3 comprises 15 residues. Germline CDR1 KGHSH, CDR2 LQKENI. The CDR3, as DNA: TGTGCCAGCTCACCATACGGATCTCGCGCAGATGGCTACACCTTC. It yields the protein CASSPYGSRADGYTF.

CDR3 in DNA: TGTGCCAGCAGCCACGTCGAAAATTCACCCCTCCACTTT. Translated, it gives CASSHVENSPLHF. This rearrangement joins TRBV3-1 (or the pseudogene TRBV3-2) to TRBJ1-6; D remains unclear. Germline assignment: CDR1 LGHDT and CDR2 YNNKEL (reference sequence). The V and J ends lost 3 bases and 7 bases respectively, with 7 bases between them. The CDR3 loop spans 13 amino acids.

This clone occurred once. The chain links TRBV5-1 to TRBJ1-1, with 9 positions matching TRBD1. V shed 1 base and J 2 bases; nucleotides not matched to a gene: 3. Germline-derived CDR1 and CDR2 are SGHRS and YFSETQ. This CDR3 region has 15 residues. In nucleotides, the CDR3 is TGCGCCAGCAGCTTGCGGGGACAGGGTAACACTGAAGCTTTCTTT. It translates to CASSLRGQGNTEAFF.

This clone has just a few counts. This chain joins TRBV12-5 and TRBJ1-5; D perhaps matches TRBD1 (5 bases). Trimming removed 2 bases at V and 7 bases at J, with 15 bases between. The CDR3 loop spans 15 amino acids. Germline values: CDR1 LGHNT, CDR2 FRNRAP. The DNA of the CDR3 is TGTGCTAGTGGTTTGTCGATGCCGGGGGACCAGCCCCAGCATTTT. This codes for CASGLSMPGDQPQHF.

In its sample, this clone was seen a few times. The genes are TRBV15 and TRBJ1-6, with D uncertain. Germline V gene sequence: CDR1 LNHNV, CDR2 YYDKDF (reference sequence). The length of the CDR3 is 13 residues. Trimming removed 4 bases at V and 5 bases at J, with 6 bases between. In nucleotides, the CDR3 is TGTGCCACCAGCACTCGGGATAATTCACCCCTCCACTTT. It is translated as CATSTRDNSPLHF.

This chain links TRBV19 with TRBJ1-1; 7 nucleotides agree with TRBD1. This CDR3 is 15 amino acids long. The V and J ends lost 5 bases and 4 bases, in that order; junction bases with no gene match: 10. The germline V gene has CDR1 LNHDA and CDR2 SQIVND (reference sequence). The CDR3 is CASSSTRGKSTEAFF. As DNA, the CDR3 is TGTGCCAGTAGTTCAACCAGGGGGAAGAGCACTGAAGCTTTCTTT.

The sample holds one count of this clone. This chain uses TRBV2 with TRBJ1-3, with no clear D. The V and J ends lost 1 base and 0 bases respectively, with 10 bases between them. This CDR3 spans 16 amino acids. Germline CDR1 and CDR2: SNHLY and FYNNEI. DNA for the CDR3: TGTGCCAGCAGTGAAGGACTCGGAAACTCTGGAAACACCATATATTTT. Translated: CASSEGLGNSGNTIYF.

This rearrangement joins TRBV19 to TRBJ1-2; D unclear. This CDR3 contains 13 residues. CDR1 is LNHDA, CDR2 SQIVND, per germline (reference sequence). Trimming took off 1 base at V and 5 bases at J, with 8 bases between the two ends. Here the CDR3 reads CASSIVEGYGYTF. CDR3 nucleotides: TGTGCCAGTAGTATAGTTGAAGGGTATGGCTACACCTTC.

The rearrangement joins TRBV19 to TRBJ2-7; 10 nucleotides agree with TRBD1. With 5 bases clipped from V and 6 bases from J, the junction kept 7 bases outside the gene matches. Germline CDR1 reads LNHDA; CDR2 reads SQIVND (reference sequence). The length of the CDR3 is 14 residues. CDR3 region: CASSGGTGVLEQYF. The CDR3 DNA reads TGTGCCAGTAGTGGTGGGACAGGGGTCCTCGAGCAGTACTTC.

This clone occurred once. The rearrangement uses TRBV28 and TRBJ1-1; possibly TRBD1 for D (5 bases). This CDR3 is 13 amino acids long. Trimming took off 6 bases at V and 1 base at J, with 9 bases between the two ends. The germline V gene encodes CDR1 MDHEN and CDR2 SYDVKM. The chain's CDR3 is CASRGTANTEAFF. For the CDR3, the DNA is TGTGCCAGCAGGGGGACGGCGAACACTGAAGCTTTCTTT.